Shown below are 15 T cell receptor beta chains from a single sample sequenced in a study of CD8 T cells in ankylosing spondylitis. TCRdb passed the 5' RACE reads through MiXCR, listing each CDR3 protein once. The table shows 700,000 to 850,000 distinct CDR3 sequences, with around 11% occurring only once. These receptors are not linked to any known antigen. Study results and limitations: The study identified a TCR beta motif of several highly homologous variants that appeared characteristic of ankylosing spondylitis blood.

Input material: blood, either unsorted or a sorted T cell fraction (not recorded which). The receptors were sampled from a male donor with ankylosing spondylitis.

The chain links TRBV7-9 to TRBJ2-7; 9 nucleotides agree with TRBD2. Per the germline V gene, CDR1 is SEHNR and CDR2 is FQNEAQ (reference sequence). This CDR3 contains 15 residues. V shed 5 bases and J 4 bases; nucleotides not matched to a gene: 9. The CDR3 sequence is CASSPRSSGRYEQYF. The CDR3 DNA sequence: TGTGCCAGCAGCCCCCGGAGTAGCGGGAGATACGAGCAGTACTTC.

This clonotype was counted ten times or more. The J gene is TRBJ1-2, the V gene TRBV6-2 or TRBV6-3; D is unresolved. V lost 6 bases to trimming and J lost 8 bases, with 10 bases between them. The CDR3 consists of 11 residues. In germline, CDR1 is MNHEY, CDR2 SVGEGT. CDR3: CASSPARGYTF. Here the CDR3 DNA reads TGTGCCAGCAGCCCGGCCCGGGGCTACACCTTC.

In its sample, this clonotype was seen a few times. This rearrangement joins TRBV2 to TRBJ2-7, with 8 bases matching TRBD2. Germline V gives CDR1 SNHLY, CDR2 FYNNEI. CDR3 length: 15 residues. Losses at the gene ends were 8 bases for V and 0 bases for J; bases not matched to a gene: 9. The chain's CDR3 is CASLPGTRFSYEQYF. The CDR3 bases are TGTGCCAGCCTCCCCGGGACTAGGTTCTCCTACGAGCAGTACTTC.

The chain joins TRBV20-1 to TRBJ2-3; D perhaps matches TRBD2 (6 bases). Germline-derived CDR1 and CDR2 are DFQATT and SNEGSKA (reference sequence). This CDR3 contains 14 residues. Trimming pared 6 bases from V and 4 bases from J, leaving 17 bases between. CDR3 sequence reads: CSATRAGRPDTQYF. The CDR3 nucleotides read TGCAGTGCCACCCGGGCGGGGAGGCCAGATACGCAGTATTTT.

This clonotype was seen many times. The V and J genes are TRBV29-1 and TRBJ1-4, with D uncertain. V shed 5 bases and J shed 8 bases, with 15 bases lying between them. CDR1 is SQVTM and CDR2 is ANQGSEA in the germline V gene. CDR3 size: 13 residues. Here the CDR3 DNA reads TGCAGCGTTACCCGAACCCGGGGAGAAAAACTGTTTTTT. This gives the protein CSVTRTRGEKLFF.

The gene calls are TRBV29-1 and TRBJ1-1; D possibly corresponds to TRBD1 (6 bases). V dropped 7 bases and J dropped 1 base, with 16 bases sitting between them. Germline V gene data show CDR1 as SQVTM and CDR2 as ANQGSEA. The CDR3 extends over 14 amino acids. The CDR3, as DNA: TGCAGCGCCTACAGGGTGGGAACGAACACTGAAGCTTTCTTT. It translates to CSAYRVGTNTEAFF.

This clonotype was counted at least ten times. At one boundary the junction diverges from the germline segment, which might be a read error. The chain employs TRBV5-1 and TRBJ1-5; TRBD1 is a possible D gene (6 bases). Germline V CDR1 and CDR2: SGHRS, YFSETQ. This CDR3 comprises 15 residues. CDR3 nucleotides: TGCGCCAGCAGTTTGGACAGTCATAGCAATCAGCCCCAGCATTTT. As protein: CASSLDSHSNQPQHF.

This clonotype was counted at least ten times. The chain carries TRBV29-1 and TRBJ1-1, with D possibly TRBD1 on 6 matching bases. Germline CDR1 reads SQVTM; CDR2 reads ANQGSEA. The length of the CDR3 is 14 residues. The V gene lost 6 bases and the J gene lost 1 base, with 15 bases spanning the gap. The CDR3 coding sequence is TGCAGCGTCAGTAGGACAGTCGAGAACACTGAAGCTTTCTTT. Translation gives CSVSRTVENTEAFF.

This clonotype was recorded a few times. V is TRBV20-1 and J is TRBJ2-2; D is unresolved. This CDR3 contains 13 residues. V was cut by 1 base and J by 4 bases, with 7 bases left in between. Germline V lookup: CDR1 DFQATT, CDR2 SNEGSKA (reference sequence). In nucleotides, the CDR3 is TGCAGTGCTAGAGCGGCTAGCACCGGGGAGCTGTTTTTT. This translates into CSARAASTGELFF.

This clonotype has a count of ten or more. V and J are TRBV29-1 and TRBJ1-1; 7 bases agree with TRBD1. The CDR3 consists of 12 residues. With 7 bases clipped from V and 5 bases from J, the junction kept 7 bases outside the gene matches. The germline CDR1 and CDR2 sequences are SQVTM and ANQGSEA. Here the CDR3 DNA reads TGCAGCGGCAGACAGGGCTATACTGAAGCTTTCTTT. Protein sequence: CSGRQGYTEAFF.

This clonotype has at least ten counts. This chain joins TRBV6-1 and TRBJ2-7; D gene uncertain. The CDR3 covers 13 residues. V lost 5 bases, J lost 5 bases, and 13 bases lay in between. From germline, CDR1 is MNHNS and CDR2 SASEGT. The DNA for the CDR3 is TGTGCCAGCAGTCGACAAGGGAACCACGAGCAGTACTTC. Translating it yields CASSRQGNHEQYF.

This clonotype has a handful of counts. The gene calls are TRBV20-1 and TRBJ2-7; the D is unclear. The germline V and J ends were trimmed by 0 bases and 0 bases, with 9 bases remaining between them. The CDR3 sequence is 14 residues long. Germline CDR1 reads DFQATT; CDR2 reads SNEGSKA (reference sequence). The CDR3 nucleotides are TGCAGTGCTAGAGAGTCGTCCGCCTCCTACGAGCAGTACTTC. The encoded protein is CSARESSASYEQYF.

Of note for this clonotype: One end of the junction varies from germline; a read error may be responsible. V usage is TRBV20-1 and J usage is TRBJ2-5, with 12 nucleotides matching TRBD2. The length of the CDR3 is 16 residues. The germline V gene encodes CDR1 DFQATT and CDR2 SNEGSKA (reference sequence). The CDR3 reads CSATVRTSGAQGTQYF. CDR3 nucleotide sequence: TGCAGTGCTACCGTCCGGACTAGCGGGGCTCAAGGGACCCAGTACTTC.

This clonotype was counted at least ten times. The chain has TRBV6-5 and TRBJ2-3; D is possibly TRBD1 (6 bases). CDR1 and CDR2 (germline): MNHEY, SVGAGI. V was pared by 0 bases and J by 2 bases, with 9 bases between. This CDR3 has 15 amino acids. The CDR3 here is CASSYSWTATDTQYF. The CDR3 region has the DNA TGTGCCAGCAGTTACTCGTGGACAGCCACAGATACGCAGTATTTT.

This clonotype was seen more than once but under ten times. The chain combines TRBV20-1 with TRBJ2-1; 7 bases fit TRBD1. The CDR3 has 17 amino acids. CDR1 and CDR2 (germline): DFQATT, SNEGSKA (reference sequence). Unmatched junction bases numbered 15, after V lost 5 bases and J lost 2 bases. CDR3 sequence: CSAEGAGQAGAYNEQFF. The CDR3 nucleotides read TGCAGTGCTGAGGGGGCCGGGCAGGCTGGGGCCTACAATGAGCAGTTCTTC.